Listed here is a single T cell receptor (beta chain). Which antigen it targets is not known. Per-base quality was not reported, and no clone a single base away is much larger than it. The collaborating institutions used their own protocols to collect whole blood in K2EDTA tubes. For TCRbeta analysis, collaborators shipped samples in one of three forms: frozen whole blood, isolated PBMCs, or DNA extracted from either of those sample types. The germline ends are 17 bases apart after V is trimmed by 7 bases and J by 4 bases. Inclusive of the bounding cysteine and phenylalanine, the CDR3 is 14 residues long. Only the CDR3 portion is preserved as DNA: 42 bases, with reading frame beginning at the first base. The germline V gene encodes CDR1 MNHNY and CDR2 SVGAGI (reference sequence). These data are taken from a study of blood T cell repertoires in COVID-19 (dated by TCRdb to 2018 to 2020). Concerning the study at large: Collaborator samples came from the United States, Italy and Spain and covered acute and convalescent phases of COVID-19. The prospective study material was composed of cDNA or gDNA derived from T cells, B-cell-depleted T cells, or PBMCs. The dataset comprised deeply sampled blood TCRbeta repertoires from subjects exposed to, actively infected with, or recovered from COVID-19. A freely available public database, intended as a resource for researchers studying the immune response to SARS-CoV-2, is where the repertoires were released. Samples were obtained from the ongoing ImmuneRACE study (first 160 participants) and from 1,200 or so subjects provided by 6 global collaborators. Sample metadata almost always included a de-identified subject ID, COVID-19 status, age in years and sex. HLA class I and class II types, where available, came from metadata supplied by the sample provider rather than from assay-based typing.

Paper-wide results and their limitations: How much clinical and demographic metadata was included differed by source and by participant, and the metadata was provided uncurated.

TCRbeta CDR3 regions were amplified from genomic DNA by means of the immunoSEQ Assay, a bias-controlled multiplex PCR. The authors' pipeline ran thus. The number of nucleated cells in each sample was estimated from the amplification of reference gene primers within the assay. To quantify the absolute abundance of each unique TCRbeta CDR3 rearrangement, sequence reads were collapsed and filtered. Productive Simpson clonality was computed per sample as the square root of Simpson's diversity index over productive rearrangements. TCRdb took over this immuneACCESS table, retaining in-frame rearrangements with V and J assigned. Such tables are incomplete; in checked studies, under half of the missing clones stem from an unresolved V gene, and the remainder is unexplained. V and J calls and clone size follow that table, whereas D and trimming were derived from the DNA. This sample lists about 240,000 clones; roughly 87% were detected once. Roughly 0.8% of the sample goes to the ten largest clones.

The chain couples TRBV6-6 to TRBJ2-7; a confident D gene designation cannot be given. This TCR was sampled from a woman aged 30 to 39 with acute or convalescent COVID-19. Material for sequencing was peripheral blood. The CDR3 reads CASISRQTPYEQYF. The sequenced DNA is TGTGCCAGCATATCCAGGCAGACCCCGTACGAGCAGTACTTC.